The 22 T cell receptor beta chains below were found in one sample sequenced in a study of control samples from healthy donors and cancer patients. Only in-frame clones appear in the TCRdb table, and some are missing; sequencing was by immunoSEQ multiplex PCR. The sample contains 70,000 or so clones, roughly 91% of which appear only once. Material: PBMCs. The receptors here all came from a man aged 55-75 years with lung cancer.

The gene calls are TRBV10-1 and TRBJ2-3; TRBD2 might be the D (6 bases). The CDR3 is 15 amino acids. Germline assignment: CDR1 WNHNN and CDR2 SYGVQD (reference sequence). Trimming shortened V by 5 bases and J by 1 base, and 13 bases separated the two germline ends. The CDR3 DNA reads TGCGCCAGCAGTCGACGAGGCGGGGGCACAGATACGCAGTATTTT. As protein: CASSRRGGGTDTQYF.

This chain links TRBV5-6 with TRBJ1-4; 9 nucleotides agree with TRBD1. The germline gives CDR1 SGHDT, CDR2 YYEEEE. The V segment lost 4 bases and the J segment 8 bases; nucleotides outside the gene matches: 6. The CDR3 runs 14 residues. The CDR3 region is CASSRTGEAEKLFF. CDR3 in DNA: TGTGCCAGCAGCCGGACAGGGGAAGCCGAAAAACTGTTTTTT.

The count of this clone is one. The chain couples TRBV5-1 to TRBJ2-5; 7 positions agree with TRBD1. The CDR3 runs to 13 residues. Germline lookup yields CDR1 SGHRS and CDR2 YFSETQ. V dropped 4 bases and J dropped 3; count of bases not matched to a gene: 3. The CDR3: CASSTGQEETQYF. CDR3 DNA: TGCGCCAGCAGCACCGGACAGGAAGAGACCCAGTACTTC. The full variable domain, completed using reference TRBV5-1 and TRBJ2-5, is KAGVTQTPRYLIKTRGQQVTLSCSPISGHRSVSWYQQTPGQGLQFLFEYFSETQRNKGNFPGRFSGRQFSNSRSEMNVSTLELGDSALYLCASSTGQEETQYFGPGTRLLVL.

The chain employs TRBV5-4 and TRBJ2-3, with 9 bases fitting TRBD2. The ends lost 3 bases at V and 0 bases at J; junction bases unmatched: 2. Per the germline V gene, CDR1 is SGHNT and CDR2 is YYREEE (reference sequence). The CDR3 consists of 15 residues. The CDR3 DNA is TGTGCCAGCAGCTCTAGCGGGACAAGCACAGATACGCAGTATTTT. This codes for CASSSSGTSTDTQYF.

The chain combines TRBV10-1 with TRBJ2-2; 10 bases fit TRBD2. This CDR3 is built from 15 residues. CDR1 and CDR2 from the germline V gene are WNHNN and SYGVQD (reference sequence). The junction had 2 bases not matched to a gene; V was cut back by 3 bases and J by 4 bases. This chain's CDR3 is CASSEASGGTGELFF. CDR3 DNA: TGCGCCAGCAGTGAAGCTAGCGGGGGCACCGGGGAGCTGTTTTTT.

V is TRBV7-3 and J is TRBJ2-6; the match to TRBD1 covers 7 bases. This CDR3 contains 17 residues. V trimming: 5 bases; J trimming: 0 bases; junction bases outside the gene matches: 7. The germline gives CDR1 SGHTA, CDR2 FQGTGA. The CDR3 is CASSPPGQSSGANVLTF. The CDR3, as DNA: TGTGCCAGCAGCCCCCCGGGACAGAGCTCTGGGGCCAACGTCCTGACTTTC.

The chain is built from TRBV4-1 and TRBJ2-7, with 8 bases identical to TRBD2. Germline V gene lookup returns CDR1 MGHRA and CDR2 YSYEKL. This CDR3 comprises 15 residues. Germline trimming cut 4 bases from V and 2 bases from J; bases unmatched to any gene: 7. CDR3 sequence reads: CASSLVAGPTYEQYV. CDR3 in DNA: TGCGCCAGCAGCCTCGTAGCGGGGCCCACCTACGAGCAGTACGTC.

The V call is TRBV24-1, the J call TRBJ2-3; tentative D call: TRBD2 (6 bases). Per the germline V gene, CDR1 is KGHDR and CDR2 is SFDVKD. The V end lost 0 bases, the J end lost 2 bases, and 11 bases lay between the germline ends. This CDR3 is built from 16 residues. The CDR3 coding sequence is TGTGCCACCAGTGATTTGGGCGGGGTTTCCACAGATACGCAGTATTTT. It is translated as CATSDLGGVSTDTQYF.

V and J are TRBV5-1 and TRBJ1-6; D not certain. Trimming cost V 1 base and J 9 bases, with 14 bases left between them. Per germline, CDR1 SGHRS and CDR2 YFSETQ. The CDR3 is made up of 15 amino acids. The CDR3 DNA is TGCGCCAGCAGCTTGTCTGTCCCAACGGGTTCACCCCTCCACTTT. It encodes CASSLSVPTGSPLHF.

This clone was counted a few times. The chain is built from TRBV3-1 (or the pseudogene TRBV3-2) and TRBJ2-3, with TRBD1 identical over 7 bases. The CDR3 is 14 residues long. J gave up 9 bases and V 1 base, and 7 bases lay outside the gene matches. The germline gives CDR1 LGHDT, CDR2 YNNKEL (reference sequence). This CDR3 is CASSQGTGWNTQYF. CDR3 DNA: TGTGCCAGCAGCCAAGGGACAGGATGGAACACGCAGTATTTT.

The gene calls are TRBV18 and TRBJ2-3; D is undetermined. Trimming removed 3 bases from V and 0 bases from J, with 7 bases in between. Germline assignment: CDR1 KGHSH and CDR2 LQKENI. The CDR3 sequence is 14 residues long. The CDR3 region is CASSPLDSTDTQYF. In DNA, the CDR3 is TGTGCCAGCTCACCGTTGGACAGCACAGATACGCAGTATTTT.

The chain joins TRBV15 to TRBJ2-7; weak D call: TRBD1 (5 bases). The CDR3 spans 15 residues. V lost 0 bases and J lost 2, with 11 bases in between. Germline V gene sequence: CDR1 LNHNV, CDR2 YYDKDF (reference sequence). CDR3 sequence: CATSRDGLGAYEQYV. The CDR3 region has the DNA TGTGCCACCAGCAGAGATGGTTTAGGGGCCTACGAGCAGTACGTC.

The chain uses TRBV20-1 and TRBJ2-5, with D perhaps TRBD1 (6 bases). Trimming took off 4 bases at V and 6 bases at J, with 9 bases between the two ends. CDR1 DFQATT and CDR2 SNEGSKA come from the germline V gene (reference sequence). CDR3 size: 11 residues. DNA for the CDR3: TGCAGTGCTAACAGGGATAAGACCCAGTACTTC. Its protein product is CSANRDKTQYF.

The chain recombines TRBV25-1 with TRBJ1-2; D uncertain. The CDR3 sequence is 13 residues long. Between the trimmed V and J ends, which lost 6 bases and 2 bases, there was a span of 10 bases. Germline values: CDR1 MGHDK, CDR2 SYGVNS. The CDR3 loop is CASSATGNYGYTF. CDR3 nucleotide sequence: TGTGCCAGCAGCGCAACCGGGAACTATGGCTACACCTTC.

This chain connects TRBV4-1 to TRBJ1-1; 7 nucleotides align to TRBD1. The CDR3 has 19 residues. V trimming: 4 bases; J trimming: 0 bases; junction bases outside the gene matches: 17. The germline V gene has CDR1 MGHRA and CDR2 YSYEKL. The chain's CDR3 is CASSRDPGQSLRVNTEAFF. The CDR3 DNA reads TGCGCCAGCAGCCGCGACCCGGGACAGTCGTTACGAGTGAACACTGAAGCTTTCTTT.

The rearrangement links TRBV18 to TRBJ1-5; unclear D gene. Germline values: CDR1 KGHSH, CDR2 LQKENI. Trimming pared 2 bases from V and 1 base from J, leaving 9 bases between. The CDR3 runs to 15 residues. The CDR3 bases are TGTGCCAGCTCACCAGAGAGGGCCAGCAATCAGCCCCAGCATTTT. It encodes CASSPERASNQPQHF.

The chain links TRBV3-1 (or the pseudogene TRBV3-2) to TRBJ2-6; D is unresolved. The V end was cut by 1 base, the J end by 3 bases, with 4 bases between. The CDR3 has 14 amino acids. CDR1 and CDR2 from the germline V gene are LGHDT and YNNKEL (reference sequence). CDR3 DNA: TGTGCCAGCAGCCAAGCGGATGGGGCCAACGTCCTGACTTTC. Translating it yields CASSQADGANVLTF.

The genes are TRBV5-1 and TRBJ2-1; TRBD1 aligns across 8 bases. CDR3 length: 15 residues. V lost 4 bases to trimming and J lost 4 bases; unmatched junction nucleotides: 7. From germline, CDR1 is SGHRS and CDR2 YFSETQ. The CDR3 DNA is TGCGCCAGCAGCATAAACAGGGGGAGTTACAATGAGCAGTTCTTC. Translated: CASSINRGSYNEQFF.

This rearrangement joins TRBV20-1 to TRBJ1-3, with D hard to call. Germline V gene sequence: CDR1 DFQATT, CDR2 SNEGSKA (reference sequence). Trimming removed 3 bases at V and 0 bases at J, with 12 bases between. The CDR3 has 15 residues. The CDR3 here is CSASRGGNSGNTIYF. The CDR3 DNA is TGCAGTGCTAGTCGCGGCGGAAACTCTGGAAACACCATATATTTT.

This rearrangement joins TRBV5-1 to TRBJ2-1; D could derive from TRBD1 or TRBD2 (6 bases each). This CDR3 spans 16 amino acids. The germline gives CDR1 SGHRS, CDR2 YFSETQ. V lost 0 bases and J lost 4, with 14 bases in between. CDR3 loop: CASSLVGGVGYNEQFF. In DNA form, the CDR3 reads TGCGCCAGCAGCTTGGTCGGGGGCGTAGGTTACAATGAGCAGTTCTTC.

This clone was observed a few times. The V gene is TRBV5-1, the J gene TRBJ1-1, with 8 bases lining up with TRBD1. Germline-derived CDR1 and CDR2 are SGHRS and YFSETQ. V lost 4 bases, J lost 0 bases, and 2 bases stayed unmatched. CDR3 length: 14 amino acids. CDR3 DNA: TGCGCCAGCAGCGTGGACAGGGTGAACACTGAAGCTTTCTTT. Protein: CASSVDRVNTEAFF.

This rearrangement joins TRBV18 to TRBJ1-1, with 7 nucleotides matching TRBD1. This CDR3 is built from 17 residues. V gave up 0 bases and J gave up 4 bases; unmatched junction bases: 11. Germline CDR1 reads KGHSH; CDR2 reads LQKENI. CDR3 loop: CASSPPTGSREGTEAFF. The DNA of the CDR3 is TGTGCCAGCTCACCACCGACAGGGTCAAGGGAAGGCACTGAAGCTTTCTTT.